The entry that follows covers one T cell receptor beta chain sequence. The entry originates in a study of T-cell reconstitution after alpha-beta-depleted transplantation in children. Construction of the TCRbeta library involved unique molecular identifiers. One entry per CDR3 protein, called by TCRdb with MiXCR from the PCR reads. The table includes 500,000 or so distinct CDR3 sequences, less than 35% detected once. The CDR3 is 18 amino acids. Between the trimmed V and J ends, which lost 0 bases and 0 bases, there was a span of 15 bases. The germline CDR1 and CDR2 sequences are ENHRY and SYGVKD. This clonotype originated in a human donor who donated a stem cell graft to a child with aplastic anemia. The sequencing here drew on PBMCs from the stem cell graft donor, taken from the stem cell graft. The rearrangement joins TRBV10-3 to TRBJ1-3; tentative D call: TRBD1 (5 bases). CDR3 amino acids: CAISESLGLTASGNTIYF. DNA of the CDR3: TGTGCCATCAGTGAGTCGCTCGGGCTGACAGCCTCTGGAAACACCATATATTTT.